Listed below are T cell receptor beta chains from one sample, sequenced in a study of shared clonotypes between healthy human individuals. The data were produced by immunoSEQ multiplex PCR, yet TCRdb's version contains in-frame clones alone and is incomplete. The table shows 950,000 to 1,100,000 clones, with approximately 78% occurring only once. The source material was memory CD4+ T cells from PBMCs. The receptors were gathered from a man younger than 35 in good health. Some clones in this sample may be carry-over from other donors' samples. The CDR3 runs from the conserved cysteine through the conserved F or W. Each record gives: V gene, J gene, clone size, CDR3 length, D gene, CDR3 DNA, CDR3 protein. D genes are given only for firm matches. Only part of the rows carry a size: once, few, many, or a class if the clone is expanded.

>TRBV10-3|TRBJ1-1|NA|13|NA
TGTGCCATCGCACGGTGGGGGAACACTGAAGCTTTCTTT
CAIARWGNTEAFF
>TRBV18|TRBJ1-2|once|16|TRBD1
TGTGCCAGCTCACCAGGGACAGGAAGAGCTAACTATGGCTACACCTTC
CASSPGTGRANYGYTF
>TRBV5-1|TRBJ1-2|NA|16|TRBD1
TGCGCCAGCAGCCTGGGACAGGGGGCAGAGTCGGGAGGCTACACCTTC
CASSLGQGAESGGYTF
>TRBV28|TRBJ2-1|NA|16|NA
TGTGCCAGCTTGAACAGGGCTCCAAGCTCCTACAATGAGCAGTTCTTC
CASLNRAPSSYNEQFF
>TRBV6-1|TRBJ2-1|NA|12|NA
TGTGCCAGCAGTCTTCACAGCAATGAGCAGTTCTTC
CASSLHSNEQFF
>TRBV6-5|TRBJ2-5|NA|14|TRBD2
TGTGCCAGCGGAAGAACGGGAGGGCCGCAGACCCAGTACTTC
CASGRTGGPQTQYF
>TRBV9|TRBJ1-4|NA|14|TRBD1
TGTGCCAGCAGCGTAGGGACAGGGTTTGAAAAACTGTTTTTT
CASSVGTGFEKLFF
>TRBV19|TRBJ2-7|NA|12|NA
TGTGCCAGTAGTTTCCTAGGCGGCGAGCAGTACTTC
CASSFLGGEQYF
>TRBV28|TRBJ1-2|NA|13|NA
TGTGCCAGCAGCTTTGCGGGTGGCTATGGCTACACCTTC
CASSFAGGYGYTF
>TRBV28|TRBJ2-2|NA|14|NA
TGTGCCAGCATAGAGCAACAGGGAACCGGGGAGCTGTTTTTT
CASIEQQGTGELFF
>TRBV21-1|TRBJ2-5|NA|21|NA
TGTGCCAGTATAAACGGCAGAGACTTTGCGGGAGGGCCGTCACTCCCTGAGACCCAGTACTTC
CASINGRDFAGGPSLPETQYF
>TRBV28|TRBJ2-7|NA|15|NA
TGTGCCAGCAGTTCCTCTGCCACTGGTGCTGGGGAGCAGTACTTC
CASSSSATGAGEQYF
>TRBV28|TRBJ1-5|NA|16|TRBD1
TGTGCCAGCAGTTTAGCTGACAGGGCGCGCAATCAGCCCCAGCATTTT
CASSLADRARNQPQHF
>TRBV5-1|TRBJ1-3|few|16|TRBD1
TGCGCCAGCAGCTCACAGGGGGCGAGCTCTGGAAACACCATATATTTT
CASSSQGASSGNTIYF
>TRBV7-2|TRBJ1-2|NA|12|NA
TGTGCCAGCAGCTTACAGGGATACGGCTACACCTTC
CASSLQGYGYTF
>TRBV28|TRBJ1-2|NA|13|NA
TGTGCCAGCAGATCCCCCTCCCCAGGGGGCTACACCTTC
CASRSPSPGGYTF
>TRBV5-1|TRBJ1-4|few|14|TRBD1
TGCGCCAGCAGCTTCGGACAGGGAAATGAAAAACTGTTTTTT
CASSFGQGNEKLFF
>TRBV7-9|TRBJ2-3|NA|14|NA
TGTGCCAGCAGCTTAGACCCCAGCACAGATACGCAGTATTTT
CASSLDPSTDTQYF
>TRBV11-2|TRBJ2-7|once|15|NA
TGTGCCAGCAGCTCCTTGCGGGCGCATGCTTACGAGCAGTACTTC
CASSSLRAHAYEQYF
>TRBV2|TRBJ1-5|NA|16|NA
TGTGCCAGCAGCGCGATATCGACAGGCGGCAATCAGCCCCAGCATTTT
CASSAISTGGNQPQHF
>TRBV6-5|TRBJ1-1|NA|14|NA
TGTGCCAGCTCCGGTGCGGGGAGGAACACTGAAGCTTTCTTT
CASSGAGRNTEAFF
>TRBV5-1|TRBJ1-3|NA|17|TRBD1
TGCGCCAGCAGCCCTACCACAGGGGAATACTCTGGAAACACCATATATTTT
CASSPTTGEYSGNTIYF
>TRBV2|TRBJ1-2|NA|15|NA
TGTGCCAGCAGTGAAGTTCGGACGCCGGGGGGTGGCTACACCTTC
CASSEVRTPGGGYTF
>TRBV7-3|TRBJ2-3|NA|14|NA
TGTGCCAGCAACCAGGGGACCCCCACAGATACGCAGTATTTT
CASNQGTPTDTQYF
>TRBV7-2|TRBJ2-7|once|18|NA
TGTGCCAGCAGCTTAGAGGAGGCGGGGCACCCTACGAAGGGCGAGCAGTACTTC
CASSLEEAGHPTKGEQYF
>TRBV10-3|TRBJ2-1|once|16|NA
TGTGCCATCAGTGAGTCTCCCGGGTCCGGGCATGGGGAGCAGTTCTTC
CAISESPGSGHGEQFF
>TRBV15|TRBJ1-2|many|14|NA
TGTGCCACCAGCAGGTCGCAGGGCGGCTATGGCTACACCTTC
CATSRSQGGYGYTF
>TRBV4-2|TRBJ1-4|NA|21|NA
TGTGCCAGCAGCCAAGATCGACCCGACCGCCCGCTATGGGAGGGAGGAGAAAAACTGTTTTTT
CASSQDRPDRPLWEGGEKLFF
>TRBV7-9|TRBJ2-6|few|18|NA
TGTGCCAGCAGCCCCCCCAGAGGGGCCCGCTCTGGGGCCAACGTCCTGACTTTC
CASSPPRGARSGANVLTF
>TRBV7-9|TRBJ2-5|NA|10|NA
TGTGCCAGCAGCTACAACCCCCCGCACTTC
CASSYNPPHF
>TRBV7-6|TRBJ2-5|NA|13|NA
TGTGCCAGCAGCCGACTGTACGAAGAGACCCAGTACTTC
CASSRLYEETQYF
>TRBV4-3|TRBJ2-1|NA|16|NA
TGCGCCAGCAGCCGGGCGGGTCTGGGTAGTGTTTATGAGCAGTTCTTC
CASSRAGLGSVYEQFF
>TRBV5-4|TRBJ2-4|once|14|NA
TGTGCCAGCAGCCAAGGGACAGACGGGAGCATTCAGTACTTC
CASSQGTDGSIQYF
>TRBV9|TRBJ1-4|once|14|NA
TGTGCCAGCAGCGTCGGGGGAGCTAATGAAAAACTGTTTTTT
CASSVGGANEKLFF
>TRBV5-5|TRBJ1-2|NA|14|NA
TGTGCCAGCAGCTTGGGAGGGACGGCGTACGGCTACACCTTC
CASSLGGTAYGYTF
>TRBV4-1|TRBJ1-2|NA|14|NA
TGCGCCAGCAGCCAAGAACCGACTAGCTATGGCTACACCTTC
CASSQEPTSYGYTF
>TRBV5-8|TRBJ1-5|NA|14|NA
TGTGCCAGCAGCTCCTGGACAGACAATCAGCCCCAGCATTTT
CASSSWTDNQPQHF